Following are 16 T cell receptor beta chains from one sample sequenced in a study of T cell responses to AZD1222 COVID-19 vaccine. The table came from immunoSEQ multiplex PCR; TCRdb's copy has only in-frame clones and leaves some out. This sample yields under 150,000 clones, of which just over 90% are seen a single time; less than 2% belongs to the top ten. The sample here was peripheral blood, taken 28 days after the second AZD1222 dose. The receptors originated from an adult who received the AZD1222 COVID-19 vaccine.

The chain is built from TRBV9 and TRBJ1-3; D not resolved. CDR1 is SGDLS and CDR2 is YYNGEE in the germline V gene. Trimming took 0 bases from V and 4 from J, leaving 8 bases between them. The CDR3 contains 14 residues. In DNA, the CDR3 is TGTGCCAGCAGCGTAGATGGAACGGGAAACACCATATATTTT. Its translation is CASSVDGTGNTIYF. Supplemented by reference TRBV9 and TRBJ1-3, the full variable domain reads DSGVTQTPKHLITATGQRVTLRCSPRSGDLSVYWYQQSLDQGLQFLIQYYNGEERAKGNILERFSAQQFPDLHSELNLSSLELGDSALYFCASSVDGTGNTIYFGEGSWLTVV.

The gene calls are TRBV5-4 and TRBJ2-7, with TRBD2 identical over 7 bases. The CDR3 spans 15 residues. From germline, CDR1 is SGHNT and CDR2 YYREEE (reference sequence). The ends lost 0 bases at V and 4 bases at J; junction bases unmatched: 7. CDR3 in DNA: TGTGCCAGCAGCTTGGCGGCTAGCGGAACTTACGAGCAGTACTTC. Protein product: CASSLAASGTYEQYF. Using reference TRBV5-4 and TRBJ2-7 for the parts outside the CDR3, the full variable domain is ETGVTQSPTHLIKTRGQQVTLRCSSQSGHNTVSWYQQALGQGPQFIFQYYREEENGRGNFPPRFSGLQFPNYSSELNVNALELDDSALYLCASSLAASGTYEQYFGPGTRLTVT.

This clone came up once. This chain joins TRBV5-1 and TRBJ2-3, with 7 bases matching TRBD2. Germline CDR1 SGHRS, CDR2 YFSETQ. This CDR3 contains 14 residues. V was clipped by 6 bases and J by 13 bases; unmatched bases: 17. Here the CDR3 DNA reads TGCGCCAGCACCCAGGACGAACTAGCGCCTGACGAGTATTTT. Amino acids: CASTQDELAPDEYF.

V is TRBV7-9 and J is TRBJ2-2; unclear D gene. The CDR3 covers 13 residues. CDR1 and CDR2 (germline): SEHNR, FQNEAQ (reference sequence). V shed 3 bases and J shed 3 bases, with 5 bases lying between them. This CDR3 is CASSLRDTGELFF. The CDR3 DNA follows: TGTGCCAGCAGCTTGCGTGACACCGGGGAGCTGTTTTTT. Looking up the rest from reference TRBV7-9 and TRBJ2-2 gives the full variable domain: DTGVSQNPRHKITKRGQNVTFRCDPISEHNRLYWYRQTLGQGPEFLTYFQNEAQLEKSRLLSDRFSAERPKGSFSTLEIQRTEQGDSAMYLCASSLRDTGELFFGEGSRLTVL.

The chain carries TRBV19 and TRBJ1-1, with D tentatively TRBD1 (5 bases). The length of the CDR3 is 14 residues. Per germline, CDR1 LNHDA and CDR2 SQIVND (reference sequence). V was shortened by 5 bases and J by 3 bases, with 13 bases between the two germline ends. The CDR3 reads CASSSDGGYTEAFF. The DNA for the CDR3 is TGTGCCAGTAGTTCGGACGGGGGTTACACTGAAGCTTTCTTT. Together with reference TRBV19 and TRBJ1-1, the CDR3 gives the full variable domain: DGGITQSPKYLFRKEGQNVTLSCEQNLNHDAMYWYRQDPGQGLRLIYYSQIVNDFQKGDIAEGYSVSREKKESFPLTVTSAQKNPTAFYLCASSSDGGYTEAFFGQGTRLTVV.

The chain has TRBV7-2 and TRBJ1-4, with D unresolved. Looked up from germline, CDR1 is SGHTA and CDR2 is FQGNSA. This CDR3 comprises 14 residues. The ends were cut back, 5 bases at V and 3 bases at J, with 10 bases in the middle. The CDR3 DNA sequence: TGTGCCAGCAGCCTTAAGGGCCCTAATGAAAAACTGTTTTTT. Translating gives CASSLKGPNEKLFF.

The rearrangement joins TRBV18 to TRBJ1-1; the D gene is possibly TRBD1 (5 bases). V shed 6 bases and J shed 1 base, with 15 bases lying between them. Germline CDR1 is KGHSH and CDR2 is LQKENI. This CDR3 spans 15 amino acids. The CDR3 region has the DNA TGTGCCAGCTCGCCGAATAGGACACCGAACACTGAAGCTTTCTTT. It codes for CASSPNRTPNTEAFF.

The chain couples TRBV20-1 to TRBJ2-1; D is unresolved. Germline assignment: CDR1 DFQATT and CDR2 SNEGSKA (reference sequence). This CDR3 spans 11 amino acids. Between the trimmed V and J ends, which lost 3 bases and 4 bases, there was a span of 4 bases. For the CDR3, the DNA is TGCAGTGCTAGGATGTACAATGAGCAGTTCTTC. This codes for CSARMYNEQFF.

The J gene is TRBJ2-7, the V gene TRBV19; D remains ambiguous. V lost 7 bases and J lost 7, with 14 bases in between. CDR1 is LNHDA, CDR2 SQIVND, per germline (reference sequence). The CDR3 is 12 residues long. CDR3: CASTVGLTEQYF. CDR3 nucleotide sequence: TGTGCCAGTACCGTCGGGTTGACAGAGCAGTACTTC.

The rearrangement uses TRBV6-6 and TRBJ1-1; D is undetermined. CDR3 length equals 15 residues. Germline V gives CDR1 MNHNY, CDR2 SVGAGI (reference sequence). The ends were cut back, 6 bases at V and 1 base at J, with 15 bases in the middle. CDR3 amino acids: CASSTFGRSNTEAFF. The CDR3 nucleotides are TGTGCCAGCAGCACATTTGGACGGTCGAACACTGAAGCTTTCTTT.

This sequence joins TRBV21-1 and TRBJ1-4. TRBV21-1 is annotated as a pseudogene. The CDR3 runs 17 residues. DNA for the CDR3: TGTGCCAGCAGCCAAGCCCGACGGGTTGCAACTAATGAAAAACTGTTTTTT. Amino acid sequence: CASSQARRVATNEKLFF.

The V and J genes are TRBV6-5 and TRBJ1-1; 10 bases align to TRBD1. Germline V gives CDR1 MNHEY, CDR2 SVGAGI. V was pared by 6 bases and J by 7 bases, with 2 bases of the junction left unmatched. The CDR3 is 12 residues long. The CDR3 DNA sequence: TGTGCCAGCAGAGGACAGGGGGATGAAGCTTTCTTT. It yields the protein CASRGQGDEAFF.

This chain uses TRBV7-9 with TRBJ1-1; D unclear. The CDR3 spans 11 residues. Germline CDR1 and CDR2: SEHNR and FQNEAQ (reference sequence). Trimming took off 3 bases at V and 12 bases at J, with 11 bases between the two ends. CDR3: CASSFKGTTFF. Here the CDR3 DNA reads TGTGCCAGCAGCTTTAAGGGTACAACTTTCTTT.

The CDR3 protein is CASTWDRVIETQYF. In DNA form, the CDR3 reads TGTGCCAGCACGTGGGACAGGGTGATAGAGACCCAGTACTTC. J is TRBJ2-5 and V is TRBV2; TRBD1 matches at 9 bases. The CDR3 runs to 14 residues. V was clipped by 7 bases and J by 4 bases; unmatched bases: 7. In germline, CDR1 is SNHLY, CDR2 FYNNEI.

A remark on this clone: Other DNA sequences within the sample encode an identical CDR3. The chain employs TRBV10-2 and TRBJ1-1; TRBD1 agrees at 8 bases. Trimming at V came to 9 bases and at J to 0 bases, leaving 3 bases not matched to a gene. Germline CDR1 reads WSHSY; CDR2 reads SAAADI. CDR3 length: 13 amino acids. The CDR3 nucleotides are TGCGCCAGTTCAGGGGGCCTGAACACTGAAGCTTTCTTT. Amino acids: CASSGGLNTEAFF.

The chain uses TRBV19 and TRBJ1-1, with TRBD1 matching 9 bases. CDR1 LNHDA and CDR2 SQIVND come from the germline V gene (reference sequence). The junction had 13 bases not matched to a gene; V was cut back by 7 bases and J by 4 bases. CDR3 length: 16 amino acids. The CDR3 region has the DNA TGTGCCAGTATCCCGACCCCGGGACAGGGTGGCACTGAAGCTTTCTTT. Translation: CASIPTPGQGGTEAFF.